The rows below give T cell receptor beta chains drawn from one sample of a study of T cell changes during pregnancy in multiple sclerosis. Repertoires were generated with immunoSEQ multiplex PCR, while TCRdb's copy carries only in-frame clones and drops some. The sample carries approximately 90,000 clones, approximately 94% recorded once. Sequenced material: peripheral blood, taken in the third trimester of pregnancy. The receptors come from a female donor with multiple sclerosis, enrolled in a pregnancy study. Both conserved end residues are part of each CDR3. Each record gives: V gene, D gene, clone size, CDR3 length, J gene, CDR3 DNA, CDR3 protein. A D gene is named only where the DNA matches it firmly. Rows give clone size only sometimes, using once, few, many, or a class for an expanded clone.

TRBV5-1,.,once,12,TRBJ2-5,TGCGCCAGCAGCTCCTCTGTCGGGACCCAGTACTTC,CASSSSVGTQYF
TRBV27,.,.,15,TRBJ2-2,TGTGCCAGCAGTTTTTCCCCGGCGACATCCGGGGAGCTGTTTTTT,CASSFSPATSGELFF
TRBV7-9,TRBD2,.,15,TRBJ2-5,TGTGCCAGCAGGGCTGGCGGACTAGCCAAAGAGACCCAGTACTTC,CASRAGGLAKETQYF
TRBV2,TRBD1,.,12,TRBJ1-5,TGTGCCAGCAGGGACAGGGCTCAGCCCCAGCATTTT,CASRDRAQPQHF
TRBV6-1,.,.,12,TRBJ2-7,TGTGCCAGCAGGTCGGGGATCTACGAGCAGTACTTC,CASRSGIYEQYF
TRBV30,.,few,13,TRBJ1-1,TGTGCCTGGAGTGGACATGGGAACACTGAAGCTTTCTTT,CAWSGHGNTEAFF
TRBV30,TRBD1,.,14,TRBJ2-3,TGTGCCTGGAGTAACAGGGGGCTCGCAGATACGCAGTATTTT,CAWSNRGLADTQYF
TRBV5-6,.,.,12,TRBJ1-2,TGTGCCAGCAGCTTGCCAGGGGAAGGCTACACCTTC,CASSLPGEGYTF
TRBV20-1,TRBD1,.,11,TRBJ2-7,TGCAGCCTCAACAGGGGGAACGAGCAGTACTTC,CSLNRGNEQYF
TRBV27,TRBD1,.,16,TRBJ1-2,TGTGCCAGCAGTTTAAATCCGCCAGGACAGGGCCATGGCTACACCTTC,CASSLNPPGQGHGYTF
TRBV23-1,.,.,12,TRBJ2-1,TGCGCCAGCAGTCAATCGAGGGGGAGTTGGTTCTTC,CASSQSRGSWFF
TRBV7-6,.,.,14,TRBJ1-4,TGTGCCAGCAGCTCAGGGGTGAAGGGCGAAAAACTGTTTTTT,CASSSGVKGEKLFF
TRBV5-1,TRBD1,.,15,TRBJ2-5,TGCGCCAGCCGAGGGTTACAGGGGTACCAAGAGACCCAGTACTTC,CASRGLQGYQETQYF
TRBV29-1,TRBD2,.,12,TRBJ2-7,TGCAGCGTTGGGCTAGCGGGAGTCTGGCAGTACTTC,CSVGLAGVWQYF
TRBV7-2,.,.,14,TRBJ2-7,TGTGCCAGCAGCTTGTTCGGAGGATCCTACGAGCAGTACTTC,CASSLFGGSYEQYF
TRBV6-4,.,few,13,TRBJ2-3,TGTGCCAGCAGTGGCGGGAGCACAGATACGCAGTATTTT,CASSGGSTDTQYF
TRBV13,.,.,13,TRBJ1-1,TGTGCCAGCAGCATCAGATTGAACACTGAAGCTTTCTTT,CASSIRLNTEAFF
TRBV27,.,.,19,TRBJ2-1,TGTGCCAGCAGTCGGCCCGTAGGAGGCCTGGGAGGTTCCTACAATGAGCAGTTCTTC,CASSRPVGGLGGSYNEQFF
TRBV29-1,.,once,13,TRBJ2-7,TGCAGCGTTGGGTCAGGGTCTTCCCACGAGCAGTACTTC,CSVGSGSSHEQYF
TRBV4-2,.,.,14,TRBJ2-1,TGTGCCAGCAGCCAAGATAGGAGAGACAATGAGCAGTTCTTC,CASSQDRRDNEQFF
TRBV10-1,TRBD1,.,15,TRBJ2-1,TGCGCCAGCAGGGCCGGGACAGGGGCTTTGAATGAGCAGTTCTTC,CASRAGTGALNEQFF
TRBV19,TRBD2,.,22,TRBJ2-2,TGTGCCAGCCAGTATTCCCCTTTTGGCGGGAGGGCCGAGGGATCTGGATCCGGGGAGCTGTTTTTT,CASQYSPFGGRAEGSGSGELFF
TRBV2,.,.,14,TRBJ1-4,TGTGCCAGCAGTACACAGGGACAAAATGAAAAACTGTTTTTT,CASSTQGQNEKLFF
TRBV27,.,.,18,TRBJ1-5,TGTGCCAGCAGTCCAGCGCGGGGGAGGACTTTTAGCAATCAGCCCCAGCATTTT,CASSPARGRTFSNQPQHF
TRBV10-2,TRBD2,.,15,TRBJ2-2,TGCGCCAGCACGGTCCTAGCGGGAAAGACCGGGGAGCTGTTTTTT,CASTVLAGKTGELFF
TRBV27,.,.,15,TRBJ1-1,TGTGCCAGCAGTTTATGGGAGGGGCGGGTGACTGAAGCTTTCTTT,CASSLWEGRVTEAFF
TRBV21-1,.,few,16,TRBJ2-1,TGTGCCAGCAGCAAAGACGGGAGACTAGCGGTAAATGAGCAGTTCTTC,CASSKDGRLAVNEQFF
TRBV6-5,.,.,15,TRBJ2-7,TGTGCCAGCAGTTGGGCCGCGGGTCGTTTCTACGAGCAGTACTTC,CASSWAAGRFYEQYF
TRBV9,.,.,13,TRBJ2-1,TGTGCCAGCAGCGTAGCAGGGTACAATGAGCAGTTCTTC,CASSVAGYNEQFF
TRBV30,.,.,13,TRBJ1-2,TGTGCCTGGAGCCTGGGACAATCCTATGGCTACACCTTC,CAWSLGQSYGYTF
TRBV11-2,TRBD1,.,17,TRBJ1-3,TGTGCCAGCAGCTTAGAGGGGACAGGGGCGGACGGAAACACCATATATTTT,CASSLEGTGADGNTIYF
TRBV6-1,.,.,15,TRBJ2-7,TGTGCCAGCAGTGTCCAACAGGGAAAAGGCTACGAGCAGTACTTC,CASSVQQGKGYEQYF
TRBV5-8,.,.,16,TRBJ1-1,TGTGCCAGCAGCTTGGCATGGGAGGCTGAGAACACTGAAGCTTTCTTT,CASSLAWEAENTEAFF
TRBV14,.,.,15,TRBJ1-1,TGTGCCAGCAGCCCCCAAATAGATCCGAACACTGAAGCTTTCTTT,CASSPQIDPNTEAFF
TRBV2,.,.,15,TRBJ1-1,TGTGCCAGCAGAGCACGGCAGGGTAGTTACACTGAAGCTTTCTTT,CASRARQGSYTEAFF
TRBV28,TRBD2,.,17,TRBJ2-3,TGTGCCAGCAGTTTATACTTCCGACTAGCGGGCACAGATACGCAGTATTTT,CASSLYFRLAGTDTQYF
TRBV9,TRBD1,once,15,TRBJ2-7,TGTGCCAGCAGCGTAGAGGACAGGGGACCCTACGAGCAGTACTTC,CASSVEDRGPYEQYF
TRBV15,TRBD1,once,14,TRBJ2-7,TGTGCCACCAGAAGTCGGGACAGGGCATACGAGCAGTACTTC,CATRSRDRAYEQYF
TRBV13,.,.,13,TRBJ2-7,TGTGCCAGCAGCTTACGACTAGCCTACGAGCAGTACTTC,CASSLRLAYEQYF
TRBV2,TRBD2,.,16,TRBJ2-1,TGTGCCAGCAGTGCTCTTAGCGGGAGGGCCTCCAATGAGCAGTTCTTC,CASSALSGRASNEQFF
TRBV28,.,.,15,TRBJ2-7,TGTGCCAGCAGTTCCGGCGGGGCTACTACCTACGAGCAGTACTTC,CASSSGGATTYEQYF
TRBV7-9,.,few,17,TRBJ2-7,TGTGCCAGCAGCATAAGAAGTGGGCAGGGTGGGATATACGAGCAGTACTTC,CASSIRSGQGGIYEQYF
TRBV9,TRBD1,.,14,TRBJ2-7,TGTGCCAGCAGCGTAGGCCAGGGGGCGCGTGAGCAGTACTTC,CASSVGQGAREQYF
TRBV7-8,.,.,11,TRBJ1-1,TGTGCCAGCAGCCTCCTCAGTGAAGCTTTCTTT,CASSLLSEAFF
TRBV19,.,.,14,TRBJ1-1,TGTGCCAGTAGTTACCAGGGCGGGAACACTGAAGCTTTCTTT,CASSYQGGNTEAFF
TRBV7-9,.,.,15,TRBJ1-2,TGTGCCAGCAGCTTGTCCGACAGAGTAATCTATGGCTACACCTTC,CASSLSDRVIYGYTF
TRBV19,TRBD1,once,14,TRBJ1-5,TGTGCCAGTAGTCCTCAGGGGGGCAATCAGCCCCAGCATTTT,CASSPQGGNQPQHF
TRBV27,TRBD1,.,15,TRBJ2-1,TGTGCCAGCAGTTTATTTGGGACAGGGGATAATGAGCAGTTCTTC,CASSLFGTGDNEQFF
TRBV19,TRBD2,.,14,TRBJ2-2,TGTGCCAGTAGTGTGACTAGCGGGACCGGGGAGCTGTTTTTT,CASSVTSGTGELFF
TRBV7-9,.,.,14,TRBJ1-2,TGTGCCAGCAGCTCGGGGGACGGAAAATATGGCTACACCTTC,CASSSGDGKYGYTF
TRBV4-2,TRBD1,.,17,TRBJ2-7,TGTGCCAGCAGCCCTACTTACGAGGGACAGGGGTCCTACGAGCAGTACTTC,CASSPTYEGQGSYEQYF
TRBV19,TRBD2,once,17,TRBJ2-3,TGTGCCAGTAGTATCGGGACTAACCTTTTTAGCACAGATACGCAGTATTTT,CASSIGTNLFSTDTQYF
TRBV6-5,TRBD2,.,14,TRBJ2-1,TGTGCCAGCAGTGAGAGCGGGGTCCAGAATGAGCAGTTCTTC,CASSESGVQNEQFF
TRBV12-5,.,.,14,TRBJ2-2,TGTGCTAGTGGTCTCCCGGGACTGACCGGGGAGCTGTTTTTT,CASGLPGLTGELFF
TRBV27,.,.,13,TRBJ2-7,TGTGCCAGCAGTTATATGCCACACTACGAGCAGTACTTC,CASSYMPHYEQYF
TRBV27,.,.,15,TRBJ2-1,TGTGCCAGCAGTTCCGCTAGGGCCGCCGGCGGGGAGCAGTTCTTC,CASSSARAAGGEQFF
TRBV5-6,.,.,14,TRBJ1-5,TGTGCCAGCAGCTTTGAGGGGGGCAATCAGCCCCAGCATTTT,CASSFEGGNQPQHF